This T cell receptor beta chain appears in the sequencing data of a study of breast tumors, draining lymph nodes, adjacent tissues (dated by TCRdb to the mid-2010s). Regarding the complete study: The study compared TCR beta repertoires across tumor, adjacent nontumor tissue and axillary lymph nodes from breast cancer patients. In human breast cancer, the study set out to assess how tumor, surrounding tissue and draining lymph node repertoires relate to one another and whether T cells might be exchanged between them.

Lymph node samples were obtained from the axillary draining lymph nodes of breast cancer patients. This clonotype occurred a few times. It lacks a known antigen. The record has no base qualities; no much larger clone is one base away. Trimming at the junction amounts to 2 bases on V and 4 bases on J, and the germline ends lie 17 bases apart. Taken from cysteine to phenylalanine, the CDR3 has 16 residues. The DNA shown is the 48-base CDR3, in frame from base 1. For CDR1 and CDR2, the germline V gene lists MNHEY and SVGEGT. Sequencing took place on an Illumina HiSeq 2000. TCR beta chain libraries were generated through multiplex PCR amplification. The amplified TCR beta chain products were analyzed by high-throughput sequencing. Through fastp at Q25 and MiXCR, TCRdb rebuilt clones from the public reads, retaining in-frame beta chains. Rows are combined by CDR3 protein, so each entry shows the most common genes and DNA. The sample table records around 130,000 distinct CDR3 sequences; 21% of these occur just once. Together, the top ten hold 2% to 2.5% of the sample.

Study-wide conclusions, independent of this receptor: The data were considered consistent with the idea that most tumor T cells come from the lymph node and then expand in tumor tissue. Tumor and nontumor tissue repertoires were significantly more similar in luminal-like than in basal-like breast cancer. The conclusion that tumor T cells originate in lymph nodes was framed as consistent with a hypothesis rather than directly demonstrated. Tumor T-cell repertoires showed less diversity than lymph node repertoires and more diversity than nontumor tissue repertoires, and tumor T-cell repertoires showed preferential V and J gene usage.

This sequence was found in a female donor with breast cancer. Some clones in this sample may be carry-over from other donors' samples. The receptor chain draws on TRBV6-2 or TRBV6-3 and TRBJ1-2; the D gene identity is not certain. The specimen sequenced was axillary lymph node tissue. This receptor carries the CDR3 CASSYGVVGISYGYTF. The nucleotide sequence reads TGTGCCAGCAGTTACGGGGTGGTGGGGATTAGCTATGGCTACACCTTC.